The clone carrying this T cell receptor (beta chain) was seen once. The record originates from a study of CD8+CD57+ T cells in acquired aplastic anemia. Genomic DNA acted as the template from which TCR beta VDJ combination and CDR3 sequence profiling were carried out. TCRdb reprocessed the reads with MiXCR, giving one entry per CDR3 protein. Of hundreds of thousands of distinct CDR3 sequences detected, just under 70% appear once; the ten largest clones hold approximately 3.9%. This CDR3 is built from 14 residues. Germline V gene data show CDR1 as ENHRY and CDR2 as SYGVKD. Deletions cut 2 bases from V and 2 bases from J, with 9 bases between.

The receptor was isolated from a human donor in good health, serving as a control. The chain uses TRBV10-3 and TRBJ1-2; no clear D gene. The sample consisted of sorted CD4+, CD8+, or CD8+CD57+ T cells (not recorded which) from PBMCs. DNA for the CDR3: TGTGCCATCAGTGAGCCCGAGGGCAACTATGGCTACACCTTC. Translated: CAISEPEGNYGYTF.